The clone carrying this T cell receptor (beta chain) has only one observation. Its cognate antigen is unknown. Losses at the gene ends were 5 bases for V and 9 bases for J; bases not matched to a gene: 8. Germline V lookup: CDR1 MDHEN, CDR2 SYDVKM. The CDR3 extends over 14 amino acids. The sample comes from a study of graft-versus-host responses after intestinal transplantation. About the study: Grafts were multivisceral, liver-intestinal, or isolated intestinal. Anti-thymocyte globulin induction, then tacrolimus and steroids for two to four years, went to all recipients. General study points: Researchers found GvH clones in recipient marrow, and some showed up first in ileum or blood. Early post-transplant falls in HvG clones accompanied the peak levels of circulating GvH clones.

Some clones are missing from TCRdb's copy, which holds only in-frame ones; the method was immunoSEQ multiplex PCR. The sample records fewer than 80,000 clones, roughly 90% being singletons. The V call is TRBV28, the J call TRBJ2-1; TRBD2 aligns across 9 bases. The sequencing used unstimulated CD8+ T cells sorted from spleen or lymph node cells, collected before transplant. The TCR originated in a human donor who was the organ donor for an intestinal transplant. The CDR3 reads CASSIAGEFSEQFF. Written as DNA, the CDR3 is TGTGCCAGCAGTATAGCGGGAGAATTCAGTGAGCAGTTCTTC.